Sequencing of this TCR beta chain was carried out in a study of blood T cell repertoires in COVID-19. Data came from immunoSEQ multiplex PCR; TCRdb stores just in-frame clones and leaves some out. The sample yields some 74,000 clones, approximately 90% seen once. Trimming shortened V by 4 bases and J by 2 bases, and 9 bases separated the two germline ends. Germline CDR1 is MNHEY and CDR2 is SVGAGI. This CDR3 comprises 14 residues. This TCR was recovered from a middle-aged man with COVID-19, enrolled during active disease. The sample was peripheral blood. The rearrangement links TRBV6-5 to TRBJ1-3; D uncertain. The CDR3 nucleotides are TGTGCCAGCAGTTCCCAGGTCGCTGGAAACACCATATATTTT. Translation gives CASSSQVAGNTIYF.